This TCR beta chain was identified in a study of CD8 T cells in ankylosing spondylitis. Overall study findings and caveats: Disease-linked clones were CD8+ and relatively rare in peripheral blood. Reportedly, disease-linked clones are significantly enriched in ankylosing spondylitis patients' matched synovial fluid. Blood from ankylosing spondylitis patients appeared to carry a characteristic roughly eight-variant TCR beta motif. Reactive arthritis synovial fluid and blood previously showed some of these motif variants.

This clonotype showed up just a few times. Its antigen remains unidentified. This CDR3 comprises 12 residues. Germline V lookup: CDR1 SGHRS, CDR2 YFSETQ. V shed 4 bases and J shed 10 bases, with 12 bases lying between them. The TCR beta libraries were generated through quantitative 5'-RACE incorporating molecular barcodes. TCRdb reprocessed the 5' RACE reads via MiXCR and lists one record per CDR3 protein. The table records around 430,000 distinct CDR3 sequences, roughly 15% of them present only once. The receptor's source is a male donor with ankylosing spondylitis. This rearrangement joins TRBV5-1 to TRBJ2-1; D ambiguous. The sequenced sample was blood, either unsorted or a sorted T cell fraction (not recorded which). The CDR3 reads CASSRNEGEQFF. The CDR3 bases are TGCGCCAGCAGCAGAAACGAAGGGGAGCAGTTCTTC.